The rows below give T cell receptor beta chains drawn from one sample of a study of CXCR4 blockade with PD-1 therapy in pancreatic cancer. Data came from immunoSEQ multiplex PCR; TCRdb stores just in-frame clones and leaves some out. This table holds more than 750 clones, around a third found once. Sequenced: tumor tissue. The receptor source for this set is a human donor with pancreatic ductal adenocarcinoma. The CDR3 runs from the conserved cysteine through the conserved F or W. Each record gives: J gene, V gene, clone size, CDR3 length, D gene, CDR3 protein, CDR3 DNA. The D gene is left open where the match is weak. Clone size is shown for a subset of rows, as once, few, many or a class of expanded clone.

j_call: TRBJ1-1
v_call: TRBV28
clone_size: .
cdr3_length: 12
d_call: TRBD1
cdr3_aa: CASRSDRGLAFF
cdr3_nt: TGTGCCAGCAGATCTGACAGGGGGCTTGCTTTCTTT

j_call: TRBJ1-1
v_call: TRBV19
clone_size: .
cdr3_length: 12
d_call: .
cdr3_aa: CASSIGNTEAFF
cdr3_nt: TGTGCCAGTAGTATCGGGAACACTGAAGCTTTCTTT

j_call: TRBJ2-7
v_call: TRBV2
clone_size: .
cdr3_length: 14
d_call: TRBD2
cdr3_aa: CASHLAGGSYEQYF
cdr3_nt: TGTGCCAGTCACTTAGCGGGAGGTAGCTACGAGCAGTACTTC

j_call: TRBJ1-1
v_call: TRBV18
clone_size: .
cdr3_length: 13
d_call: .
cdr3_aa: CASSELGGTEAFF
cdr3_nt: TGTGCCAGCTCCGAGCTAGGGGGCACTGAAGCTTTCTTT

j_call: TRBJ2-3
v_call: TRBV9
clone_size: .
cdr3_length: 14
d_call: .
cdr3_aa: CASSGQGAADTQYF
cdr3_nt: TGTGCCAGCAGTGGCCAGGGCGCGGCAGATACGCAGTATTTT

j_call: TRBJ1-5
v_call: TRBV18
clone_size: .
cdr3_length: 14
d_call: .
cdr3_aa: CASSPVGGDQPQHF
cdr3_nt: TGTGCCAGCTCACCAGTGGGGGGAGATCAGCCCCAGCATTTT

j_call: TRBJ2-7
v_call: TRBV6-8
clone_size: few
cdr3_length: 17
d_call: TRBD2
cdr3_aa: CASSPGLAGGRSYEQYF
cdr3_nt: TGTGCCAGCAGTCCGGGACTAGCGGGAGGGCGTTCCTACGAGCAGTACTTC

j_call: TRBJ1-6
v_call: TRBV11-3
clone_size: .
cdr3_length: 17
d_call: .
cdr3_aa: CASSQSAAGSYNSPLHF
cdr3_nt: TGTGCCAGCAGCCAGTCCGCCGCGGGGTCCTATAATTCACCCCTCCACTTT

j_call: TRBJ2-5
v_call: TRBV6-8
clone_size: .
cdr3_length: 15
d_call: .
cdr3_aa: CASQSRDRGRETQYF
cdr3_nt: TGTGCCAGCCAGTCCCGGGACCGGGGAAGGGAGACCCAGTACTTC

j_call: TRBJ2-7
v_call: TRBV18
clone_size: .
cdr3_length: 12
d_call: .
cdr3_aa: CASSPDGYEQYF
cdr3_nt: TGTGCCAGCTCACCCGACGGATACGAGCAGTACTTC

j_call: TRBJ2-7
v_call: TRBV12-5
clone_size: .
cdr3_length: 17
d_call: .
cdr3_aa: CASGQEGTAGRTYEQYF
cdr3_nt: TGTGCTAGTGGCCAGGAGGGGACAGCGGGTAGGACCTACGAGCAGTACTTC

j_call: TRBJ1-1
v_call: TRBV19
clone_size: .
cdr3_length: 15
d_call: .
cdr3_aa: CASSPGAAGPREAFF
cdr3_nt: TGTGCCAGTAGTCCGGGAGCTGCGGGGCCCAGGGAAGCTTTCTTT

j_call: TRBJ1-1
v_call: TRBV19
clone_size: .
cdr3_length: 16
d_call: .
cdr3_aa: CASSDRRGPMNTEAFF
cdr3_nt: TGTGCCAGTAGTGACCGCCGGGGGCCAATGAACACTGAAGCTTTCTTT

j_call: TRBJ2-1
v_call: TRBV6-8
clone_size: large
cdr3_length: 16
d_call: TRBD2
cdr3_aa: CASSYSGLAGVNEQFF
cdr3_nt: TGTGCCAGCAGTTACTCCGGACTAGCGGGGGTCAATGAGCAGTTCTTC

j_call: TRBJ2-3
v_call: TRBV13
clone_size: medium-sized
cdr3_length: 17
d_call: TRBD2
cdr3_aa: CASSLGLGLAGTDTQYF
cdr3_nt: TGTGCCAGCAGCTTAGGCCTTGGGCTAGCGGGAACAGATACGCAGTATTTT

j_call: TRBJ1-6
v_call: TRBV6-8
clone_size: few
cdr3_length: 12
d_call: .
cdr3_aa: CASTTASSPLHF
cdr3_nt: TGTGCCAGCACGACAGCCTCCTCACCCCTCCACTTT

j_call: TRBJ1-5
v_call: TRBV19
clone_size: .
cdr3_length: 16
d_call: TRBD1
cdr3_aa: CASSPTWTGRGQPQHF
cdr3_nt: TGTGCCAGTAGTCCGACCTGGACAGGGCGTGGTCAGCCCCAGCATTTT

j_call: TRBJ2-7
v_call: TRBV6-8
clone_size: few
cdr3_length: 15
d_call: TRBD2
cdr3_aa: CASSYLSSGSNEQYF
cdr3_nt: TGTGCCAGCAGTTACCTCAGTAGCGGGAGCAACGAGCAGTACTTC

j_call: TRBJ2-2
v_call: TRBV12-5
clone_size: few
cdr3_length: 16
d_call: .
cdr3_aa: CASGLVHLGEHRGAVF
cdr3_nt: TGTGCTAGTGGTTTGGTACATCTAGGGGAACACCGGGGAGCTGTTTTT

j_call: TRBJ1-2
v_call: TRBV14
clone_size: .
cdr3_length: 13
d_call: .
cdr3_aa: CASSQSGIHGYTF
cdr3_nt: TGTGCCAGCAGCCAATCAGGAATCCATGGCTACACCTTC

j_call: TRBJ1-4
v_call: TRBV15
clone_size: .
cdr3_length: 15
d_call: TRBD1
cdr3_aa: CATSRYRGWEEKLFF
cdr3_nt: TGTGCCACCAGCAGATACAGGGGTTGGGAAGAAAAACTGTTTTTT

j_call: TRBJ1-2
v_call: TRBV6-8
clone_size: .
cdr3_length: 12
d_call: TRBD1
cdr3_aa: CASSPRDSGYTF
cdr3_nt: TGTGCCAGCAGTCCACGGGACAGCGGCTACACCTTC

j_call: TRBJ1-4
v_call: TRBV29-1
clone_size: once
cdr3_length: 13
d_call: TRBD1
cdr3_aa: CSVSQGAPEKLFF
cdr3_nt: TGCAGCGTATCACAGGGGGCGCCTGAAAAACTGTTTTTT

j_call: TRBJ2-7
v_call: TRBV9
clone_size: .
cdr3_length: 14
d_call: .
cdr3_aa: CASTPEGQSIEQYF
cdr3_nt: TGTGCCAGCACCCCGGAGGGACAGTCGATCGAGCAGTACTTC

j_call: TRBJ2-1
v_call: TRBV19
clone_size: .
cdr3_length: 11
d_call: .
cdr3_aa: CASSTYNEQFF
cdr3_nt: TGTGCCAGTAGTACCTACAATGAGCAGTTCTTC

j_call: TRBJ2-1
v_call: TRBV9
clone_size: .
cdr3_length: 17
d_call: TRBD2
cdr3_aa: CASSASSGGALYNEQFF
cdr3_nt: TGTGCCAGCAGCGCTTCTAGCGGGGGGGCCTTGTACAATGAGCAGTTCTTC

j_call: TRBJ2-2
v_call: TRBV11-3
clone_size: large
cdr3_length: 15
d_call: .
cdr3_aa: CASTLSRGMTGELFF
cdr3_nt: TGTGCCAGCACCCTGAGTCGAGGGATGACCGGGGAGCTGTTTTTT

j_call: TRBJ2-1
v_call: TRBV11-3
clone_size: large
cdr3_length: 15
d_call: .
cdr3_aa: CASSLYRDPFNEQFF
cdr3_nt: TGTGCCAGCAGCTTATACAGGGACCCCTTCAATGAGCAGTTCTTC

j_call: TRBJ1-2
v_call: TRBV6-8
clone_size: few
cdr3_length: 16
d_call: .
cdr3_aa: CASSDIWTARNYSYTF
cdr3_nt: TGTGCCAGCAGTGATATTTGGACAGCTAGGAACTATAGCTACACCTTC

j_call: TRBJ1-1
v_call: TRBV25-1
clone_size: few
cdr3_length: 16
d_call: .
cdr3_aa: CASSESPGRGNTEAFF
cdr3_nt: TGTGCCAGCAGTGAGTCCCCAGGGAGGGGTAACACTGAAGCTTTCTTT

j_call: TRBJ2-1
v_call: TRBV4-1
clone_size: medium-sized
cdr3_length: 16
d_call: TRBD2
cdr3_aa: CASSLYREVVYNEQFF
cdr3_nt: TGCGCCAGCAGCCTGTACCGGGAGGTGGTATACAATGAGCAGTTCTTC

j_call: TRBJ1-1
v_call: TRBV6-8
clone_size: .
cdr3_length: 13
d_call: .
cdr3_aa: CASSYFQDTEAFF
cdr3_nt: TGTGCCAGCAGTTACTTTCAGGACACTGAAGCTTTCTTT

j_call: TRBJ2-1
v_call: TRBV6-8
clone_size: .
cdr3_length: 14
d_call: .
cdr3_aa: CASSYDDSYNEQFF
cdr3_nt: TGTGCCAGCAGTTACGATGACTCCTACAATGAGCAGTTCTTC

j_call: TRBJ2-1
v_call: TRBV19
clone_size: once
cdr3_length: 13
d_call: TRBD1
cdr3_aa: CASTTGRGNEQFF
cdr3_nt: TGTGCCAGTACGACAGGGAGAGGCAATGAGCAGTTCTTC

j_call: TRBJ2-5
v_call: TRBV6-8
clone_size: .
cdr3_length: 12
d_call: .
cdr3_aa: CASSDGQETQYF
cdr3_nt: TGTGCCAGCAGTGACGGGCAAGAGACCCAGTACTTC

j_call: TRBJ2-1
v_call: TRBV4-1
clone_size: large
cdr3_length: 17
d_call: TRBD1
cdr3_aa: CASSQDPRTGPYNEQFF
cdr3_nt: TGCGCCAGCAGCCAAGACCCCCGGACAGGACCCTACAATGAGCAGTTCTTC

j_call: TRBJ1-1
v_call: TRBV18
clone_size: .
cdr3_length: 14
d_call: .
cdr3_aa: CASSPRGMNTEAFF
cdr3_nt: TGTGCCAGCTCACCAAGGGGGATGAACACTGAAGCTTTCTTT

j_call: TRBJ1-1
v_call: TRBV11-3
clone_size: .
cdr3_length: 15
d_call: .
cdr3_aa: CASNLNSGLNTEAFF
cdr3_nt: TGTGCCAGCAATCTCAATTCAGGGTTGAACACTGAAGCTTTCTTT

j_call: TRBJ1-2
v_call: TRBV19
clone_size: .
cdr3_length: 14
d_call: TRBD1
cdr3_aa: CASSAIRQGGGYTF
cdr3_nt: TGTGCCAGTAGTGCTATCCGACAGGGAGGCGGCTACACCTTT

j_call: TRBJ2-7
v_call: TRBV11-3
clone_size: few
cdr3_length: 14
d_call: TRBD2
cdr3_aa: CASSRTSGRGEQYF
cdr3_nt: TGTGCCAGCAGCAGGACTAGCGGGAGAGGGGAGCAGTACTTC

j_call: TRBJ2-3
v_call: TRBV28
clone_size: few
cdr3_length: 14
d_call: .
cdr3_aa: CASSFLGSEDTQYF
cdr3_nt: TGTGCCAGCAGTTTCCTCGGGTCCGAAGATACGCAGTATTTT

j_call: TRBJ2-5
v_call: TRBV14
clone_size: .
cdr3_length: 15
d_call: TRBD2
cdr3_aa: CASSPGLAGMETQYF
cdr3_nt: TGTGCCAGCAGCCCGGGACTAGCGGGAATGGAGACCCAGTACTTC

j_call: TRBJ2-4
v_call: TRBV19
clone_size: once
cdr3_length: 18
d_call: TRBD1
cdr3_aa: CASSIGRGTGTAKNIQYF
cdr3_nt: TGTGCCAGTAGTATCGGTCGGGGGACAGGGACAGCCAAAAACATTCAGTACTTC

j_call: TRBJ2-7
v_call: TRBV11-3
clone_size: medium-sized
cdr3_length: 15
d_call: .
cdr3_aa: CASSPGTGLSYEQYF
cdr3_nt: TGTGCCAGCAGCCCCGGGACGGGACTCTCCTACGAGCAGTACTTC

j_call: TRBJ2-5
v_call: TRBV11-3
clone_size: medium-sized
cdr3_length: 14
d_call: .
cdr3_aa: CASSTTAGQETQYF
cdr3_nt: TGTGCCAGCAGTACAACCGCGGGGCAAGAGACCCAGTACTTC

j_call: TRBJ1-1
v_call: TRBV6-8
clone_size: few
cdr3_length: 13
d_call: .
cdr3_aa: CASSPGQRTEAFF
cdr3_nt: TGTGCCAGCAGCCCGGGACAAAGGACTGAAGCTTTCTTT

j_call: TRBJ1-3
v_call: TRBV9
clone_size: .
cdr3_length: 16
d_call: TRBD1
cdr3_aa: CASSVQDRGVGNTIYF
cdr3_nt: TGTGCCAGCAGCGTGCAGGACAGGGGGGTTGGAAACACCATATATTTT

j_call: TRBJ2-2
v_call: TRBV11-3
clone_size: .
cdr3_length: 15
d_call: TRBD1
cdr3_aa: CASSLTGGVTGELFF
cdr3_nt: TGTGCCAGCAGCCTGACAGGGGGCGTAACCGGGGAGCTGTTTTTT

j_call: TRBJ2-1
v_call: TRBV18
clone_size: .
cdr3_length: 15
d_call: .
cdr3_aa: CASSPSGGQYNEQFF
cdr3_nt: TGTGCCAGCTCACCCTCAGGCGGACAGTACAATGAGCAGTTCTTC

j_call: TRBJ1-5
v_call: TRBV18
clone_size: .
cdr3_length: 17
d_call: .
cdr3_aa: CASSPYGTPDGNQPQHF
cdr3_nt: TGTGCCAGCTCACCATATGGAACCCCGGATGGCAATCAGCCCCAGCATTTT

j_call: TRBJ2-5
v_call: TRBV9
clone_size: .
cdr3_length: 17
d_call: .
cdr3_aa: CATSALRQSAYQETQYF
cdr3_nt: TGTGCCACATCAGCACTCCGTCAGTCGGCGTACCAAGAGACCCAGTACTTC

j_call: TRBJ2-7
v_call: TRBV7-2
clone_size: few
cdr3_length: 14
d_call: TRBD1
cdr3_aa: CASSLGSGGYEQYF
cdr3_nt: TGTGCCAGCAGCTTAGGCTCAGGGGGTTACGAGCAGTACTTC

j_call: TRBJ2-5
v_call: TRBV11-3
clone_size: medium-sized
cdr3_length: 15
d_call: TRBD2
cdr3_aa: CASSLIPAGEETQYF
cdr3_nt: TGTGCCAGCAGCTTAATTCCAGCGGGAGAAGAGACCCAGTACTTC

j_call: TRBJ2-6
v_call: TRBV5-1
clone_size: .
cdr3_length: 18
d_call: .
cdr3_aa: CASMYTSGSQSRANVLTF
cdr3_nt: TGCGCCAGCATGTACACATCCGGTTCACAAAGTCGGGCCAACGTCCTGACTTTC